This TCR beta chain was captured in a study of beta chain features in type 1 diabetes. Looking at the study overall: Age and gender were similar between patients and healthy donors, as were cell yields. Overall study results and limits: The influence of HLA type on TCRB rearrangement stayed undetermined. Moderately but significantly shorter TCRB CDR3s were found in Type 1 diabetes patients in all four CD4+ subsets. High-TCR-expressing cells could be over-represented by cDNA sequencing.

Sequencing targeted expressed TCRB transcripts, as all isolated RNA had been reverse transcribed. Assay: immunoSEQ multiplex PCR; the TCRdb copy retains only in-frame clones and omits some. The sample consists of 95,000 to 150,000 clones, about 16% of them appearing once. With regard to this clone: The antigen remains unidentified.

In germline, CDR1 is DFQATT, CDR2 SNEGSKA (reference sequence). V lost 0 bases, J lost 7 bases, and 6 bases lay in between. The length of the CDR3 is 11 residues. The sample comprised central memory CD4+ T cells from blood. The clonotype comes from a man between 25 and 39 years old with type 1 diabetes. This chain connects TRBV20-1 to TRBJ1-2; weak D call: TRBD1 (5 bases). The CDR3 DNA is TGCAGTGCTAGAGACAGGGCTGGCTACACCTTC. It codes for CSARDRAGYTF.